This T cell receptor beta chain is from a study of T cell responses to AZD1222 COVID-19 vaccine. This table comes from immunoSEQ multiplex PCR, and its TCRdb copy is limited to in-frame clones, with some not included. The profile shows fewer than 30,000 clones, roughly nine tenths of them singletons. This CDR3 region has 15 residues. V gave up 7 bases and J gave up 6 bases; unmatched junction bases: 11. Germline V CDR1 and CDR2: SGHRS, YFSETQ. The chain recombines TRBV5-1 with TRBJ2-2; 8 bases map to TRBD2. This sequence originates from an adult who received the AZD1222 COVID-19 vaccine. Sequences were derived from peripheral blood, sampled 28 days after the second AZD1222 dose. CDR3 DNA sequence: TGCGCCAGCTCGTCCCCCCCGGGAGGGTCCGGGGAGCTGTTTTTT. Translating gives CASSSPPGGSGELFF.